This entry features one T cell receptor (beta chain) sequence. Its antigen remains unidentified. The sample has other DNA sequences that encode this CDR3 too. Measured with immunoSEQ multiplex PCR; TCRdb has only the in-frame clones, and not every one. The sample shows tens of thousands of clones, around 86% of them seen only once. The record originates from a study of T cell responses to AZD1222 COVID-19 vaccine. V was clipped by 4 bases and J by 3 bases, with 10 bases between them. The CDR3 is made up of 13 amino acids. Germline V gene data show CDR1 as SEHNR and CDR2 as FQNEAQ (reference sequence). Study-wide findings and caveats: Vaccine-associated CD4 TCRs spanned spike, dominant at 160-218 and 743-854. The donor group comprised mostly white British people and more females; the analysis possibly underestimated clonal diversity.

The sequence came from an adult in good health. The source material was peripheral blood, sampled on day 0 of AZD1222 vaccination. This chain connects TRBV7-9 to TRBJ2-7, with D uncertain. The CDR3 spells CASSSGRIYEQYF. In DNA form, the CDR3 reads TGTGCCAGCAGCTCCGGACGGATCTACGAGCAGTACTTC.